This T cell receptor beta chain stems from a study of cytomegalovirus exposure and HLA in healthy donors. Study background: Unique TCR beta sequences numbering about 100 million came from 150 million to 200 million T cells in an earlier analysis.

V was trimmed by 4 bases and J by 1 base, leaving 7 bases between them. The CDR3 sequence is 13 residues long. Per the germline V gene, CDR1 is SGHNT and CDR2 is YENEEA. The PCR had 60 Vbeta and 13 Jbeta primers. Produced via immunoSEQ multiplex PCR; TCRdb's table is partial and in-frame only. Recorded here are 60,000 or so clones; the top ten clones represent about 9.1%. The genes are TRBV11-3 and TRBJ2-5, with D possibly being TRBD2 (5 bases). Specimen: PBMCs. This clonotype was sampled from a man aged 45-65 years in good health and CMV-seropositive. CDR3 residues: CASSSGIQETQYF. CDR3 nucleotides: TGTGCCAGCAGCTCCGGGATCCAAGAGACCCAGTACTTC.